The clone carrying this T cell receptor (beta chain) was detected only a few times. Individual cDNA molecules were tagged with unique molecular identifiers. MiXCR, run by TCRdb on the 5' RACE reads, gives a single entry per CDR3 protein. The top ten clones hold roughly 2.5% of a sample with approximately 71,000 distinct CDR3 sequences, roughly 12% of them seen once. Per the germline V gene, CDR1 is SGHNT and CDR2 is YYREEE (reference sequence). V lost 5 bases to trimming and J lost 9 bases; unmatched junction nucleotides: 7. CDR3 length: 14 residues. The data belong to a study of early T cells in non-severe SARS-CoV-2 infection. Study background: Sequencing input comprised bulk RNA from unsorted whole blood; chain pairing was not available.

V gene TRBV5-4 combines with J gene TRBJ1-6; the match to TRBD1 covers 8 bases. The sample consisted of whole blood, taken at baseline. The clonotype was recovered from an adult who was a healthcare worker with PCR-confirmed SARS-CoV-2 infection or an uninfected control (not recorded which). The CDR3 nucleotides read TGTGCCAGCAGGACAGGGGACCGGACTTCACCCCTCCACTTT. This sequence encodes CASRTGDRTSPLHF.